This T cell receptor (beta chain) was identified during a study of blood T cells in healthy people across ages. Study summary: Researchers report that template switching captured about one barcoded beta molecule per two T cells. Whole-study results and caveats: Both naive CD4+ cell counts and diversity were greater in long-lived donors than in aged donors.

The donors, aged roughly 6 to 100, were healthy Caucasians from Russia. Through a sample-barcoded 5' primer and a J-beta primer mix, a second PCR was run for about 6 to 11 cycles. TCRdb re-derived calls from the 5' RACE reads in MiXCR, one entry per CDR3 protein. The sample records 730,000 or so distinct CDR3 sequences, around 46% being singletons. Germline-derived CDR1 and CDR2 are MGHRA and YSYEKL. There are 15 residues in the CDR3. Trimming stripped 0 bases from V and 3 bases from J, with 10 bases between. Ten or more counts support this clonotype. Its target is unknown. The sequenced sample consisted of blood. This chain links TRBV4-1 with TRBJ2-3; possibly TRBD2 for D (5 bases). The sequence was collected from a woman aged 55-69 years in good health. The CDR3 is CASSQDPSRTDTQYF. CDR3 in DNA: TGCGCCAGCAGCCAAGACCCTAGCAGGACAGATACGCAGTATTTT.